This T cell receptor (beta chain) was identified in a study of vaccination and CD4 T cells after COVID-19. Findings and limits, study-wide: The appearance of a median about 90% of reactive clones in convalescent patients occurred only post-vaccination.

The treatment: approximately nine-day PBMC culture with coronavirus spike peptide pools or control peptides (ViraFEST assay). Sequenced with the Oncomine TCR Beta short-read assay was DNA taken from cultured CD4+ T cells. TCRdb reprocessed the PCR reads via MiXCR and lists one record per CDR3 protein. The sample yields 13,000 or so distinct CDR3 sequences, around 50% seen once. Concerning this clonotype itself: Its target is unknown.

The TCR comes from a human donor who had recovered from COVID-19. Source material: CD4+ T cells from blood, cultured in vitro.

CDR3 coding DNA: TGTGCCAGCACCCGCCCCAGCGGGGTACCCTACAATGAGCAGTTCTTC. This codes for CASTRPSGVPYNEQFF. The gene calls are TRBV5-8 and TRBJ2-1, with 7 bases fitting TRBD2. Germline V gene lookup returns CDR1 SGHTS and CDR2 YDEGEE. V lost 6 bases and J lost 2; bases outside the gene matches: 11. CDR3 length: 16 residues.